These T cell receptor beta chains were read from a single sample in a study of CD4 T cells in relation to SARS-CoV-2 and coronaviruses. Data came from immunoSEQ multiplex PCR; TCRdb stores just in-frame clones and leaves some out. The repertoire has about 36,000 clones, 77% of them found once; the top ten carry 20%. Their antigen targets remain unknown. Sequencing was carried out using memory CD4+ T cells from PBMCs, cultured in vitro. Receptors were obtained from an adult with COVID-19. The CDR3 runs from the conserved cysteine through the conserved F or W. D genes are given only for firm matches. Clone size is given for some rows only: seen once, a few or many times, or a class if the clone is expanded.

V	D	size	J	DNA	CDR3
TRBV3-1/TRBV3-2	NA	once	TRBJ2-3	TGTGCCAGCAGCCAAGACGGCACAGATACGCAGTATTTT	CASSQDGTDTQYF
TRBV27	NA	NA	TRBJ1-2	TGTGCCAGCAGTTTATCTTTGGGTACGGGCGCCTATGGCTACACCTTC	CASSLSLGTGAYGYTF
TRBV6-6	TRBD1	few	TRBJ1-5	TGTGCCAGCAGCCCAGGGGGGGTAAGGGGCAATCAGCCCCAGCATTTT	CASSPGGVRGNQPQHF
TRBV11-2	NA	NA	TRBJ2-2	TGTGCCACTACCGGGGGCCCACCCGGGGAGCTGTTTTTT	CATTGGPPGELFF
TRBV5-4	TRBD2	NA	TRBJ2-2	TGTGCCAGCAGCCGGACTAGCGGGAACACCGGGGAGCTGTTTTTT	CASSRTSGNTGELFF
TRBV30	NA	NA	TRBJ2-5	TGTGCCTGGAGTGTAACTCCTGAGACCCAGTACTTC	CAWSVTPETQYF
TRBV10-3	TRBD2	NA	TRBJ2-7	TGTGCCATCAGTGAGGCACTAGCGGGAGCCTACGAGCAGTACTTC	CAISEALAGAYEQYF
TRBV5-4	NA	NA	TRBJ2-6	TGTGCCACCTCGACAGGTACCGGGGCCAACGTCCTGACTTTC	CATSTGTGANVLTF
TRBV28	TRBD2	NA	TRBJ2-3	TGTGCCAGCAGTCACTATTCTTCTAGCGGGGGATACACAGATACGCAGTATTTT	CASSHYSSSGGYTDTQYF
TRBV2	NA	NA	TRBJ1-2	TGTGCCAGCACCACCGGACAGCGGTATGGCTACACCTTC	CASTTGQRYGYTF
TRBV28	NA	NA	TRBJ1-1	TGTGCCAGCATCCTCGGGGGGGCGCCGAACACTGAAGCTTTCTTT	CASILGGAPNTEAFF